The rows below give T cell receptor beta chains drawn from one sample of a study of T cell responses to AZD1222 COVID-19 vaccine. Using immunoSEQ multiplex PCR, the repertoire was profiled, and TCRdb retains in-frame clones only, with some absent. This table has over 60,000 clones, approximately 90% appearing once. Sequences were derived from peripheral blood, sampled 28 days after the second dose of the MenACWY control vaccine. Receptors originate from an adult who received the MenACWY meningococcal vaccine as a control. Both conserved end residues are trimmed from each CDR3.

CDR3aa: ASSPHGSRNTGELF
j_gene: TRBJ2-2
v_gene: TRBV3-1/TRBV3-2

CDR3aa: AWSGVSSHYEQY
j_gene: TRBJ2-7
v_gene: TRBV30

CDR3aa: ASSGRLAGGYNEQF
j_gene: TRBJ2-1
v_gene: TRBV9

CDR3aa: ASSPSGTPIDYYGYT
j_gene: TRBJ1-2
v_gene: TRBV28

CDR3aa: ASRDFRSYNSPLH
j_gene: TRBJ1-6
v_gene: TRBV6-4

CDR3aa: ARSLGVVGLAGYNEQF
j_gene: TRBJ2-1
v_gene: TRBV7-5

CDR3aa: ASSQELLAETQY
j_gene: TRBJ2-5
v_gene: TRBV3-1/TRBV3-2

CDR3aa: ASTGGNTEAF
j_gene: TRBJ1-1
v_gene: TRBV28

CDR3aa: AWSGGTGLRAF
j_gene: TRBJ1-1
v_gene: TRBV30

CDR3aa: ASSTNQGTNQPQH
j_gene: TRBJ1-5
v_gene: TRBV7-2

CDR3aa: ASMGSSYEQY
j_gene: TRBJ2-7
v_gene: TRBV12-3/TRBV12-4

CDR3aa: ASSTPGNSPLH
j_gene: TRBJ1-6
v_gene: TRBV19

CDR3aa: ASTEGQVPPQH
j_gene: TRBJ1-5
v_gene: TRBV6-5

CDR3aa: ASSNCMRVLNQPQH
j_gene: TRBJ1-5
v_gene: TRBV21-1

CDR3aa: ASSRGTEEPQH
j_gene: TRBJ1-5
v_gene: TRBV12-3/TRBV12-4

CDR3aa: ASSRDHQGVNEQF
j_gene: TRBJ2-1
v_gene: TRBV18

CDR3aa: ASRLAGRYNEQF
j_gene: TRBJ2-1
v_gene: TRBV19

CDR3aa: ASSTGTGAPSYEQY
j_gene: TRBJ2-7
v_gene: TRBV19

CDR3aa: ASSGTENQPQH
j_gene: TRBJ1-5
v_gene: TRBV7-9

CDR3aa: ASSPTGQLYGYT
j_gene: TRBJ1-2
v_gene: TRBV7-9

CDR3aa: ASSYGTVTEAF
j_gene: TRBJ1-1
v_gene: TRBV6-5

CDR3aa: ASSLRQGFHEQY
j_gene: TRBJ2-7
v_gene: TRBV11-3

CDR3aa: ASTKTPNKLF
j_gene: TRBJ1-4
v_gene: TRBV28

CDR3aa: ATSGPGLAGGNEQF
j_gene: TRBJ2-1
v_gene: TRBV24-1

CDR3aa: ASSYGLQGWGNSPLH
j_gene: TRBJ1-6
v_gene: TRBV28

CDR3aa: SVVRETQY
j_gene: TRBJ2-5
v_gene: TRBV29-1

CDR3aa: ASSLPLTGDYSKETQY
j_gene: TRBJ2-5
v_gene: TRBV6-2/TRBV6-3

CDR3aa: ASSQEPAGGTGNTIY
j_gene: TRBJ1-3
v_gene: TRBV4-3

CDR3aa: ASRPQILSGTQY
j_gene: TRBJ2-5
v_gene: TRBV19

CDR3aa: ASSLDRGSPLH
j_gene: TRBJ1-6
v_gene: TRBV4-2

CDR3aa: ASSILRQGGQPQH
j_gene: TRBJ1-5
v_gene: TRBV19

CDR3aa: ASRGLASGDNEQF
j_gene: TRBJ2-1
v_gene: TRBV2

CDR3aa: ASSLRWTRDSPLH
j_gene: TRBJ1-6
v_gene: TRBV7-9

CDR3aa: ASRFKDRGLYGYT
j_gene: TRBJ1-2
v_gene: TRBV7-9

CDR3aa: ASSPTPGAQSLGYT
j_gene: TRBJ1-2
v_gene: TRBV4-1

CDR3aa: ASSQGLGRANTEAF
j_gene: TRBJ1-1
v_gene: TRBV3-1/TRBV3-2

CDR3aa: ASSLGKAVEGLSYEQY
j_gene: TRBJ2-7
v_gene: TRBV5-1

CDR3aa: ASSVSGTYNEQF
j_gene: TRBJ2-1
v_gene: TRBV28

CDR3aa: AWSLGTRRVNEQF
j_gene: TRBJ2-1
v_gene: TRBV30

CDR3aa: ASSSNYEQY
j_gene: TRBJ2-7
v_gene: TRBV28

CDR3aa: ASSFSRDTGELF
j_gene: TRBJ2-2
v_gene: TRBV27

CDR3aa: ASSVGGQAIYGYT
j_gene: TRBJ1-2
v_gene: TRBV9

CDR3aa: ASSATGSGLGEQY
j_gene: TRBJ2-7
v_gene: TRBV6-5

CDR3aa: ATKGQASSYNEQF
j_gene: TRBJ2-1
v_gene: TRBV10-3

CDR3aa: ASSGTGLNSPLH
j_gene: TRBJ1-6
v_gene: TRBV6-5

CDR3aa: ASSLAGGPETQY
j_gene: TRBJ2-5
v_gene: TRBV5-4